This entry lists 20 T cell receptor beta chains sequenced from one sample in a study of PD-1 blockade in classical Hodgkin lymphoma. Every patient relapsed after autologous stem cell transplantation, and brentuximab vedotin exposure varied. The assay was immunoSEQ multiplex PCR, and TCRdb's table has in-frame clones only and misses some. The sample lists approximately 19,000 clones, around 79% occurring once. The sequenced sample was peripheral blood mononuclear cells (PBMCs), obtained before the second cycle of nivolumab. The receptors come from a human donor with classical Hodgkin lymphoma.

In nucleotides, the CDR3 is TGTGCCTGGAGAAGTCGGGGGAGAACTAATGAAAAACTGTTTTTT. Translation: CAWRSRGRTNEKLFF. This chain joins TRBV30 and TRBJ1-4, with a possible D match to TRBD1 (5 bases). Per germline, CDR1 GTSNPN and CDR2 SVGIG (reference sequence). Between the trimmed V and J ends, which lost 3 bases and 1 base, there was a span of 12 bases. The CDR3 is made up of 15 amino acids.

V usage is TRBV28 and J usage is TRBJ2-3; D tentatively fits TRBD1 or TRBD2 (5 bases each). Trimming removed 5 bases from V and 1 base from J, with 13 bases in between. The CDR3 is 15 residues long. Germline assignment: CDR1 MDHEN and CDR2 SYDVKM. The CDR3, as DNA: TGTGCCAGCAGTCTCAAGCGGACACGCACAGATACGCAGTATTTT. Its translation: CASSLKRTRTDTQYF.

The chain couples TRBV19 to TRBJ1-2; the D is unclear. The V end was cut by 5 bases, the J end by 0 bases, with 10 bases between. Per germline, CDR1 LNHDA and CDR2 SQIVND (reference sequence). The CDR3 has 14 amino acids. CDR3 loop: CASSAGGANYGYTF. CDR3 DNA sequence: TGTGCCAGTAGTGCTGGTGGGGCTAACTATGGCTACACCTTC.

The chain uses TRBV29-1 and TRBJ2-5; no reliable D call. There are 12 residues in the CDR3. V gave up 4 bases and J gave up 2 bases, with 8 bases separating them. Germline V lookup: CDR1 SQVTM, CDR2 ANQGSEA. The CDR3 region has the DNA TGCAGCGTTGGGAACTTACAAGAGACCCAGTACTTC. Translation gives CSVGNLQETQYF.

The rearrangement joins TRBV7-6 to TRBJ2-2; weak D call: TRBD2 (7 bases). Trimming left V 0 bases short and J 2 bases short, with 13 bases between. Germline V lookup: CDR1 SGHVS, CDR2 FNYEAQ. This CDR3 is built from 17 residues. CDR3 residues: CASSLAGAGANTGELFF. In DNA, the CDR3 is TGTGCCAGCAGCTTAGCAGGTGCGGGGGCCAACACCGGGGAGCTGTTTTTT. Looking up the rest from reference TRBV7-6 and TRBJ2-2 gives the full variable domain: GAGVSQSPRYKVTKRGQDVALRCDPISGHVSLYWYRQALGQGPEFLTYFNYEAQQDKSGLPNDRFSAERPEGSISTLTIQRTEQRDSAMYRCASSLAGAGANTGELFFGEGSRLTVL.

The chain joins TRBV19 to TRBJ2-3, with 10 bases lining up with TRBD1. Germline V gene data show CDR1 as LNHDA and CDR2 as SQIVND (reference sequence). There are 14 residues in the CDR3. J lost 3 bases, V lost 4 bases, and 1 base had no gene match. CDR3 in amino acids: CASSRQGATDTQYF. In DNA, the CDR3 is TGTGCCAGTAGTAGACAGGGGGCAACAGATACGCAGTATTTT.

This clone was found a few times. This sequence joins TRBV4-3 and TRBJ2-1, with unresolved D. The CDR3 is 14 residues long. V lost 4 bases, J lost 0 bases, and 7 bases lay in between. In germline, CDR1 is LGHNA, CDR2 YSLEER. The chain's CDR3 is CASSPWSSYNEQFF. The DNA for the CDR3 is TGCGCCAGCAGCCCCTGGAGCTCCTACAATGAGCAGTTCTTC.

The chain couples TRBV6-1 to TRBJ2-1; D is undetermined. The CDR3 is 15 residues long. Trimming removed 6 bases from V and 0 bases from J, with 12 bases in between. Germline values: CDR1 MNHNS, CDR2 SASEGT. The CDR3 coding sequence is TGTGCCAGCAGGGTTACAGAGAGCTCCTACAATGAGCAGTTCTTC. Translated: CASRVTESSYNEQFF.

This rearrangement joins TRBV15 to TRBJ1-5, with unresolved D. Germline V gene data show CDR1 as LNHNV and CDR2 as YYDKDF (reference sequence). This CDR3 has 13 amino acids. Trimming took 1 base from V and 4 from J, leaving 5 bases between them. The CDR3 region has the DNA TGTGCCACCAGCAGAGTCGGGAATCAGCCCCAGCATTTT. Translation: CATSRVGNQPQHF.

This chain uses TRBV4-3 with TRBJ2-3; D possibly corresponds to TRBD2 (5 bases). Trimming removed 3 bases at V and 3 bases at J, with 13 bases between. The length of the CDR3 is 15 residues. Germline lookup yields CDR1 LGHNA and CDR2 YSLEER. The CDR3 sequence: CASSHGFEGTDTQYF. Written as DNA, the CDR3 is TGCGCCAGCAGCCATGGGTTTGAGGGTACAGATACGCAGTATTTT.

This clone has just a few counts. The CDR3 DNA follows: TGTGCCAGTAGTATAGCCCCAGGGGCCCCCTACGAGCAGTACTTC. Its translation: CASSIAPGAPYEQYF. This chain links TRBV19 with TRBJ2-7, with D possibly matching TRBD1 (6 bases). CDR1 is LNHDA, CDR2 SQIVND, per germline (reference sequence). The CDR3 extends over 15 amino acids. Between the trimmed V and J ends, which lost 1 base and 2 bases, there was a span of 12 bases.

The chain recombines TRBV25-1 with TRBJ2-5, with 9 nucleotides matching TRBD1. J lost 5 bases, V lost 4 bases, and 8 bases had no gene match. This CDR3 contains 15 residues. Germline V CDR1 and CDR2: MGHDK, SYGVNS. The CDR3 bases are TGTGCCAGCAGTGGGGACACAGGGGGCAGGGAGACCCAGTACTTC. This translates into CASSGDTGGRETQYF.

This rearrangement joins TRBV9 to TRBJ2-7, with D perhaps given as TRBD1 or TRBD2 (6 bases each). Between the trimmed V and J ends, which lost 0 bases and 6 bases, there was a span of 22 bases. This CDR3 spans 17 amino acids. The germline V gene has CDR1 SGDLS and CDR2 YYNGEE. Here the CDR3 reads CASSVDAGTRPGAEQYF. The CDR3 DNA follows: TGTGCCAGCAGCGTAGATGCGGGGACAAGACCAGGGGCCGAGCAGTACTTC.

This clone occurred a few times. The chain carries TRBV9 and TRBJ2-2; perhaps TRBD1 as D (6 bases). In germline, CDR1 is SGDLS, CDR2 YYNGEE. V lost 0 bases and J lost 4, with 13 bases in between. The CDR3 is made up of 16 amino acids. The CDR3, as DNA: TGTGCCAGCAGCGTAGCCGGGACATACATCACCGGGGAGCTGTTTTTT. Protein product: CASSVAGTYITGELFF.

The chain has TRBV28 and TRBJ2-2; D gene unclear. The CDR3 sequence is 14 residues long. CDR1 MDHEN and CDR2 SYDVKM come from the germline V gene. V was cut by 8 bases and J by 1 base, with 11 bases left in between. The CDR3 sequence: CASGLGGNTGELFF. In DNA form, the CDR3 reads TGTGCCAGCGGTCTGGGCGGGAACACCGGGGAGCTGTTTTTT.

For the CDR3, the DNA is TGTGCCATCACGCCTGACAGAAGGAACACTGAAGCTTTCTTT. This gives the protein CAITPDRRNTEAFF. This rearrangement joins TRBV10-3 to TRBJ1-1, with a tentative D call TRBD1 (5 bases). The CDR3 totals 14 residues. V was clipped by 7 bases and J by 1 base, with 13 bases between them. Per germline, CDR1 ENHRY and CDR2 SYGVKD.

This sequence joins TRBV25-1 and TRBJ2-1; possibly TRBD1 for D (6 bases). This CDR3 is 14 amino acids long. V gave up 2 bases and J gave up 8 bases, with 13 bases separating them. Germline lookup yields CDR1 MGHDK and CDR2 SYGVNS. CDR3 protein: CASSEQGFFDEQFF. CDR3 bases: TGTGCCAGCAGTGAACAGGGGTTCTTCGATGAGCAGTTCTTC.

The CDR3 loop is CASTQTGTAQSYEQYF. Here the CDR3 DNA reads TGTGCCAGTACTCAGACCGGGACGGCGCAAAGCTACGAGCAGTACTTC. The V and J genes are TRBV19 and TRBJ2-7; either TRBD1 or TRBD2 may fit D (5 bases each). CDR1 LNHDA and CDR2 SQIVND come from the germline V gene (reference sequence). V shed 7 bases and J shed 3 bases, with 22 bases lying between them. The CDR3 is 16 residues long.

The chain recombines TRBV10-3 with TRBJ1-1, with 7 positions matching TRBD1. The germline gives CDR1 ENHRY, CDR2 SYGVKD. The CDR3 contains 14 residues. J lost 0 bases, V lost 6 bases, and 4 bases had no gene match. DNA for the CDR3: TGTGCCATCAGCGCGGGACAGCTGAACACTGAAGCTTTCTTT. Translated: CAISAGQLNTEAFF.

This clone was detected only once. A read error may produce the germline difference seen at one junction end. The chain employs TRBV10-3 and TRBJ2-7; TRBD1 agrees at 9 bases. Germline lookup yields CDR1 ENHRY and CDR2 SYGVKD. This CDR3 is 13 amino acids long. CDR3 amino acids: CAISENLGTGFSF. Here the CDR3 DNA reads TGTGCCATCAGTGAAAACCTCGGGACAGGGTTTTCCTTC.